These T cell receptor beta chains were read from a single sample in a study of metastatic and nonmetastatic thyroid tumors. With MiXCR, TCRdb reprocessed the PCR reads. The data show approximately 15,000 clones, less than 4% seen once. The sample consisted of tumor tissue. These receptor sequences come from a female donor with papillary thyroid cancer or a benign thyroid nodule (not recorded which). Some clones in this sample may be carry-over from other donors' samples. The CDR3 runs from the conserved cysteine through the conserved F or W. The order of the fields is V gene, J gene, CDR3 protein.

TRBV12-3/TRBV12-4,TRBJ2-3,CASNPRGSQHTDTQYF
TRBV27,TRBJ1-5,CASSLLYGNQPQHF
TRBV27,TRBJ2-7,CASDPSGTGGYEQYF
TRBV6-9,TRBJ2-3,CAIRQTQYF
TRBV20-1,TRBJ1-2,CSARIEGSHGYTF
TRBV5-1,TRBJ2-2,CASSWTNTGELFF
TRBV7-9,TRBJ2-7,CASSREGGEQYF
TRBV11-2,TRBJ2-1,CASSLNPGAGSDLEQFF
TRBV28,TRBJ2-3,CASSLAITSSSTDTQYF
TRBV2,TRBJ1-1,CASSRQGVNTEAFF
TRBV6-2/TRBV6-3,TRBJ1-2,CASSYSTEYGYTF
TRBV20-1,TRBJ1-2,CSATAGARVGYTF
TRBV27,TRBJ2-1,CVSSRIWVTGGYNEQFF
TRBV27,TRBJ1-2,CASSYRGDGYTF
TRBV28,TRBJ1-6,CASSLGRGQSPLHF
TRBV6-1,-,CASSPGTGDSDEQFF
TRBV15,TRBJ1-2,CATSAGTYYGYTF
TRBV6-1,TRBJ2-1,CASSWLAGGFNAEQFF
TRBV28,TRBJ2-1,CASTPIWGQRIYNEQFF
TRBV19,TRBJ1-2,CASNGWRNYGYTF
TRBV19,TRBJ2-3,CASSISRDTQYF
TRBV27,TRBJ2-2,CASSTAGTNTGELFF
TRBV6-1,TRBJ2-7,CASSRARGSYEQYF
TRBV7-9,TRBJ1-6,CASSLDNSPLDF
TRBV6-4,TRBJ2-3,CASSEGTSPNTQYF
TRBV6-1,TRBJ1-1,CASTLDRMLNTEAFF
TRBV19,TRBJ2-5,CASSTRGETQYF
TRBV11-2,TRBJ2-7,CASSLAGVPYEQYF
TRBV7-3,TRBJ2-2,CASSPRQFGELFF
TRBV12-3/TRBV12-4,TRBJ2-2,CASSLASNTGELFF
TRBV12-3/TRBV12-4,TRBJ2-2,CASSGISGRALGGKLFF
TRBV27,TRBJ1-5,CASSSGTKVDQPQHF
TRBV5-1,TRBJ2-3,CASRGDRPDTQYF
TRBV13,TRBJ2-2,CASSLSGELFF
TRBV12-3/TRBV12-4,TRBJ2-7,CASSSLAGGHYEQYF
TRBV20-1,TRBJ2-7,CSARVQSGLAGPYEQYF
TRBV28,TRBJ2-3,CASSLADTQYF
TRBV11-3,TRBJ2-3,CASSLAQVVTDTQYF
TRBV19,TRBJ2-2,CASRAGTGRRTGELFF
TRBV6-2/TRBV6-3,TRBJ2-7,CASISSPGTGGGEQYF
TRBV10-1,TRBJ2-1,CASSAVGAGNEQFF
TRBV6-1,TRBJ1-3,CASSLGQGRNTIYF